The T cell receptor beta chain under discussion was sequenced for a study of cytomegalovirus exposure and HLA in healthy donors. Whole-study results and caveats: A later analysis showed that HLA-associated TCR beta chains had undergone more clonal expansion than equally common others.

Researchers ran the PCR with 60 Vbeta and 13 Jbeta primers. Method: immunoSEQ multiplex PCR; TCRdb's copy keeps in-frame clones and lacks some. The sample has about 77,000 clones, more than 75% seen once. Details on this clone: What it binds is not known.

Germline CDR1 and CDR2: MGHRA and YSYEKL. The CDR3 runs 19 residues. With V trimmed by 1 base and J by 7 bases, 21 bases remained unmatched. The chain combines TRBV4-1 with TRBJ2-5, with 7 positions matching TRBD2. The source of this sequence is a man aged 35 to 55 in good health and CMV-seronegative. Sample: PBMCs. The CDR3 region has the DNA TGCGCCAGCAGCCAAGTACCGGCCGCCGAGCGGGGCATCAGAGGGACCCAGTACTTC. Translating it yields CASSQVPAAERGIRGTQYF.